These 10 T cell receptor beta chains share one sample of origin, sequenced in a study of T cells after yellow fever vaccination. TCRdb processed the 5' RACE reads anew with MiXCR; each CDR3 protein has one entry. The sample holds fewer than 100,000 distinct CDR3 sequences, roughly 9% seen once. Source: CD8+ T cells not binding an NS4B(214-222) dextramer, sorted from PBMCs, taken around 16 days after the first yellow fever vaccination. These TCRs come from a man aged 18 to 30 who received the YFV17D yellow fever vaccine.

This clonotype appeared a single time. A much larger clone differs by one base, so this may be a read error. The rearrangement joins TRBV25-1 to TRBJ1-3; D remains unclear. The V end was cut by 8 bases, the J end by 3 bases, with 14 bases between. CDR1 MGHDK and CDR2 SYGVNS come from the germline V gene. This CDR3 is built from 14 residues. The CDR3 DNA follows: TGTGCCAGCGGTCTAGGGAGTTATGGAAACACCATATATTTT. Its translation is CASGLGSYGNTIYF. The whole variable domain, filled in from reference TRBV25-1 and TRBJ1-3, reads EADIYQTPRYLVIGTGKKITLECSQTMGHDKMYWYQQDPGMELHLIHYSYGVNSTEKGDLSSESTVSRIRTEHFPLTLESARPSHTSQYLCASGLGSYGNTIYFGEGSWLTVV.

This clonotype was counted only a few times. This chain connects TRBV5-1 to TRBJ2-2, with 8 positions matching TRBD1. The germline CDR1 and CDR2 sequences are SGHRS and YFSETQ. The CDR3 totals 15 residues. V lost 3 bases, J lost 2 bases, and 3 bases stayed unmatched. The CDR3 sequence is CASSWGQANTGELFF. The CDR3 DNA follows: TGCGCCAGCAGCTGGGGACAGGCAAACACCGGGGAGCTGTTTTTT.

A few counts support this clonotype. The rearrangement links TRBV2 to TRBJ2-5; no clear D. Germline V gene data show CDR1 as SNHLY and CDR2 as FYNNEI. This CDR3 region has 13 residues. Trimming cost V 3 bases and J 4 bases, with 9 bases left between them. The CDR3, as DNA: TGTGCCAGCAGTGAGTGGTTATCAGAGACCCAGTACTTC. Its translation is CASSEWLSETQYF.

This clonotype has more than one count but fewer than ten. The chain employs TRBV6-5 and TRBJ2-2; D call uncertain. The CDR3 consists of 15 residues. CDR1 MNHEY and CDR2 SVGAGI come from the germline V gene. The V end lost 0 bases, the J end lost 4 bases, and 9 bases lay between the germline ends. CDR3 loop: CASSYSRRLTGELFF. Here the CDR3 DNA reads TGTGCCAGCAGTTACTCGAGAAGACTCACCGGGGAGCTGTTTTTT.

This clonotype came up a few times. The conserved closing phenylalanine or tryptophan is absent in this CDR3, likely reflecting a read error. The DNA is omitted, as the CDR3 cannot be located on it reliably, and the CDR3 follows TCRdb's listing. The genes are TRBV4-2 and TRBJ2-3; the tabulated D call, TRBD2, remains unverified against the DNA. A total of 14 residues make up the CDR3, ends included. Germline lookup yields CDR1 LGHNA and CDR2 YNFKEQ. The CDR3 region is CASSPSEIAGVLRL.

This clonotype was detected only a few times. The chain employs TRBV27 and TRBJ1-1; maybe TRBD1 (5 bases). Trimming removed 0 bases at V and 0 bases at J, with 11 bases between. CDR3 length: 16 residues. CDR1 and CDR2 from the germline V gene are MNHEY and SMNVEV (reference sequence). CDR3 in amino acids: CASSLSNRRMNTEAFF. The CDR3 DNA is TGTGCCAGCAGTTTATCAAACAGGCGCATGAACACTGAAGCTTTCTTT.

This clonotype came up a few times. This chain uses TRBV6-2 or TRBV6-3 with TRBJ2-5; 9 bases match TRBD1. This CDR3 has 15 amino acids. J was trimmed by 4 bases and V by 5 bases; bases with no gene match: 8. Germline V gene data show CDR1 as MNHEY and CDR2 as SVGEGT. The CDR3, as DNA: TGTGCCAGCAGTCCCCTTAGGGACAGGGTAGAGACCCAGTACTTC. This gives the protein CASSPLRDRVETQYF.

This clonotype showed up many times. V usage is TRBV12-3 or TRBV12-4 and J usage is TRBJ2-3, with D perhaps matching TRBD2 (5 bases). V dropped 7 bases and J dropped 1 base, with 18 bases sitting between them. The CDR3 covers 16 residues. This chain's CDR3 is CASKNLGSARTDTQYF. Here the CDR3 DNA reads TGTGCCAGCAAGAATCTGGGGAGTGCCCGCACAGATACGCAGTATTTT.

The CDR3 nucleotides are TGTGCCAGCAGTTCGGCCGACAGGGGAAGGAACGAGCAGTACGTC. Translating gives CASSSADRGRNEQYV. This chain connects TRBV28 to TRBJ2-7; 8 bases are shared with TRBD1. The CDR3 consists of 15 residues. V was pared by 4 bases and J by 5 bases, with 10 bases of the junction left unmatched. Germline CDR1 is MDHEN and CDR2 is SYDVKM.

The chain carries TRBV7-6 and TRBJ1-1; possibly TRBD1 for D (5 bases). The CDR3 length is 16 residues. Germline-derived CDR1 and CDR2 are SGHVS and FNYEAQ. V was pared by 2 bases and J by 0 bases, with 13 bases between. The DNA of the CDR3 is TGTGCCAGCAGCTTACGTGGGGCGGGGATGAACACTGAAGCTTTCTTT. The encoded protein is CASSLRGAGMNTEAFF.